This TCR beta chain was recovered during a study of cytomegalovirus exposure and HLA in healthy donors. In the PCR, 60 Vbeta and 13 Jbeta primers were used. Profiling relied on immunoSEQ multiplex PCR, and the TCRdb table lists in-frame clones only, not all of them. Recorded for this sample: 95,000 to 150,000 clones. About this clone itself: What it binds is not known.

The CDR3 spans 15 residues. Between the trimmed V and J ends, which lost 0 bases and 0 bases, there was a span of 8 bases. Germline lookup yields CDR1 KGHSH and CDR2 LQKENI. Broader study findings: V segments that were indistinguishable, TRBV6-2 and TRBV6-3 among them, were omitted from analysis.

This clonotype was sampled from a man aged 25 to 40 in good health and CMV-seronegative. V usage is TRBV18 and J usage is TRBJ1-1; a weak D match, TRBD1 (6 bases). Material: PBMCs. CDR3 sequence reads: CASSPPGQMNTEAFF. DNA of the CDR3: TGTGCCAGCTCACCACCGGGACAAATGAACACTGAAGCTTTCTTT.